The rows below give T cell receptor beta chains drawn from one sample of a study of Ad26.COV2.S vaccination and SARS-CoV-2 variants. Generated by immunoSEQ multiplex PCR, the TCRdb table keeps only in-frame clones and is missing some. The table shows approximately 300,000 clones, with about 85% occurring only once. This specimen was peripheral blood, taken in a trial of Ad26.COV2.S vaccine versus placebo. Receptor source: a person aged 18 to 59 who received the Ad26.COV2.S COVID-19 vaccine or a placebo. Each CDR3 is given with its conserved first and last residue. The D gene is left open where the match is weak. Not every row has a clone size; where given, it reads once, few, many or a size class.

size,V,J,D,DNA,CDR3
NA,TRBV4-1,TRBJ2-7,TRBD1,TGCGCCAGCAGCCTGGGACAGGGGGGTTCCTACGAGCAGTACTTC,CASSLGQGGSYEQYF
few,TRBV5-1,TRBJ2-2,NA,TGCGCCAGCAGCTTGGACAAACTGGGCGGCGGGGAGCTGTTTTTT,CASSLDKLGGGELFF
NA,TRBV29-1,TRBJ1-4,NA,TGCAGCGTGTCCCTAAAATGGGGGGAAAAACTGTTTTTT,CSVSLKWGEKLFF
NA,TRBV9,TRBJ2-1,TRBD2,TGTGCCAGCAGCGCCCCATCCGGGGGGGGCCTCAATGAGCAGTTCTTC,CASSAPSGGGLNEQFF
NA,TRBV7-9,TRBJ1-3,TRBD1,TGTGCCAGCAGCAAGACAGGGACTGGAAACACCATATATTTT,CASSKTGTGNTIYF
few,TRBV12-2,TRBJ2-7,NA,TGTGCAAGTCGCCCCGTAGGGCCAACAAAATACGAGCAGTACTTC,CASRPVGPTKYEQYF
NA,TRBV28,TRBJ2-7,NA,TGTGCCAGCAGTTTAAGTCTGACACTTACCTCCTACGAGCAGTACTTC,CASSLSLTLTSYEQYF
NA,TRBV5-4,TRBJ1-1,TRBD1,TGTGCCAGCAGCCTGGACAGGGAAGGGGAAGCTTTCTTT,CASSLDREGEAFF
NA,TRBV19,TRBJ1-2,NA,TGTGCCAGTAGTCAACAGGGAGTCGGCTATGGCTACACCTTC,CASSQQGVGYGYTF
NA,TRBV15,TRBJ1-2,NA,TGTGCCACCAGCAGAGAGGGGCACCGGTCGGGAGGCTACACCTTC,CATSREGHRSGGYTF
NA,TRBV5-6,TRBJ2-1,TRBD1,TGTGCCAGCAGCTTGGAGGGGACAGGGTCCAATGAGCAGTTCTTC,CASSLEGTGSNEQFF
NA,TRBV15,TRBJ2-7,NA,TGTGCCACCAGCAGAGATCGGACAGAAACCTACGAGCAGTACTTC,CATSRDRTETYEQYF
NA,TRBV28,TRBJ1-1,NA,TGTGCCAGCAGTTTGACGGTCAGGCTGGCGAACACTGAAGCTTTCTTT,CASSLTVRLANTEAFF
NA,TRBV7-2,TRBJ2-1,NA,TGTGCCAGCAGCTTAGTAGGGCAGCTTGGGGAGCAGTTCTTC,CASSLVGQLGEQFF
NA,TRBV11-2,TRBJ2-5,TRBD1,TGTGCCAGCAGCTTGCGAGAATACCGGGACAGGGAAGAGACCCAGTACTTC,CASSLREYRDREETQYF
NA,TRBV28,TRBJ2-5,TRBD1,TGTGCCAGCAGTTTTAGGGGGCGGTTTGCAGAGACCCAGTACTTC,CASSFRGRFAETQYF
NA,TRBV5-4,TRBJ2-2,NA,TGTGCCAGCAGCTTAGGCCCAGAGGGCGACGGGGAGCTGTTTTTT,CASSLGPEGDGELFF
NA,TRBV29-1,TRBJ2-7,TRBD1,TGCAGCCAAACCCAGGAGACGAAGGACAGGGGAAACTCCGCGCAGTACTTC,CSQTQETKDRGNSAQYF
NA,TRBV29-1,TRBJ2-3,TRBD2,TGCAGCGTTGACTCTTTAGCGGGGGGAACAGATACGCAGTATTTT,CSVDSLAGGTDTQYF
NA,TRBV14,TRBJ1-3,NA,TGTGCCAGCAGCCAACCATCTGGAAACACCATATATTTT,CASSQPSGNTIYF
NA,TRBV29-1,TRBJ1-1,NA,TGCAGCGTTGTTAGGGGACTCAACACTGAAGCTTTCTTT,CSVVRGLNTEAFF
once,TRBV19,TRBJ2-3,NA,TGTGCCAGTAGTATAGATCTCTATCCTACAGATACGCAGTATTTT,CASSIDLYPTDTQYF